This T cell receptor beta chain came from a study of blood T cell repertoires in COVID-19. Background on the study: PBMCs, B-cell-depleted T cells, or T cells provided the cDNA or gDNA that made up the material.

Between the trimmed V and J ends, which lost 5 bases and 9 bases, there was a span of 21 bases. CDR1 is SGHKS, CDR2 YYEKEE, per germline (reference sequence). The CDR3 runs to 14 residues. Sequenced by immunoSEQ multiplex PCR; TCRdb stores in-frame clones only, minus some. Among roughly 73,000 clones, under 95% were seen once, and the ten largest hold roughly 1.5%. Sequencing used peripheral blood. The genes are TRBV5-5 and TRBJ2-7; D remains unclear. This receptor was obtained from a man between 45 and 60 years old with acute or convalescent COVID-19. For the CDR3, the DNA is TGTGCCAGCAGTTCCGGGTTCAAGACGACGGGGCAGTACTTC. It yields the protein CASSSGFKTTGQYF.